A single sample is the source of the 19 T cell receptor beta chains below, sequenced in a study of T cell responses to AZD1222 COVID-19 vaccine. Profiling relied on immunoSEQ multiplex PCR, and the TCRdb table lists in-frame clones only, not all of them. The repertoire has 150,000 to 200,000 clones, roughly 94% of them found once; the top ten carry 0.6% to 0.7%. This specimen was peripheral blood, taken on day 0 of AZD1222 vaccination. Receptors originate from an adult in good health.

The chain uses TRBV7-9 and TRBJ1-1; no definite D call. The CDR3 loop spans 14 amino acids. The V gene's germline CDR1 is SEHNR and CDR2 FQNEAQ (reference sequence). The V gene lost 3 bases and the J gene lost 4 bases, with 12 bases spanning the gap. Written as DNA, the CDR3 is TGTGCCAGCAGCTTGGACCGGAGGAGCACTGAAGCTTTCTTT. Translated: CASSLDRRSTEAFF.

A few counts support this clone. V gene TRBV30 combines with J gene TRBJ1-1; D perhaps matches TRBD1 (5 bases). This CDR3 has 13 amino acids. Germline CDR1 and CDR2: GTSNPN and SVGIG (reference sequence). Trimming stripped 6 bases from V and 4 bases from J, with 15 bases between. DNA of the CDR3: TGTGCCTGCCTTACGGGGAGGGGCACTGAAGCTTTCTTT. This encodes CACLTGRGTEAFF.

The chain couples TRBV6-5 to TRBJ1-3; D ambiguous. This CDR3 is built from 16 residues. V lost 2 bases and J lost 3, with 14 bases in between. The germline V gene encodes CDR1 MNHEY and CDR2 SVGAGI. The CDR3 bases are TGTGCCAGCAGTTACGGTGGCGGAATACTTGGAAACACCATATATTTT. It codes for CASSYGGGILGNTIYF.

The rearrangement uses TRBV27 and TRBJ2-7; 7 nucleotides line up with TRBD1. This CDR3 is built from 19 residues. The trim removed 4 bases at V and 4 bases at J, leaving 22 bases unmatched. Looked up from germline, CDR1 is MNHEY and CDR2 is SMNVEV (reference sequence). As DNA, the CDR3 is TGTGCCAGCAGTTCTTTTTCCTCGCGAACAGGGGCGCGGGTGTACGAGCAGTACTTC. Translated: CASSSFSSRTGARVYEQYF.

The rearrangement joins TRBV10-3 to TRBJ2-3; D is uncertain. V lost 3 bases and J lost 1, with 8 bases in between. The CDR3 totals 14 residues. Germline V CDR1 and CDR2: ENHRY, SYGVKD. This chain's CDR3 is CAISDSGGTDTQYF. CDR3 DNA: TGTGCCATCAGTGATTCGGGTGGCACAGATACGCAGTATTTT.

The chain links TRBV27 to TRBJ1-1; D gene uncertain. Germline V gene data show CDR1 as MNHEY and CDR2 as SMNVEV (reference sequence). The CDR3 runs 9 residues. Between the trimmed V and J ends, which lost 10 bases and 8 bases, there was a span of 8 bases. This CDR3 is CATSVEAFF. The CDR3 DNA reads TGTGCCACCAGCGTCGAAGCTTTCTTT.

The gene calls are TRBV10-1 and TRBJ2-1; the D gene is possibly TRBD2 (6 bases). V shed 6 bases and J shed 8 bases, with 17 bases lying between them. The CDR3 consists of 14 residues. The V gene's germline CDR1 is WNHNN and CDR2 SYGVQD (reference sequence). CDR3 protein: CASSLLGGLHEQFF. In DNA form, the CDR3 reads TGCGCCAGCAGCCTTTTAGGAGGGTTACATGAGCAGTTCTTC.

J is TRBJ2-7 and V is TRBV5-1, with D perhaps being TRBD1 or TRBD2 (6 bases each). The germline gives CDR1 SGHRS, CDR2 YFSETQ. This CDR3 is 16 amino acids long. Trimming left V 0 bases short and J 5 bases short, with 18 bases between. For the CDR3, the DNA is TGCGCCAGCAGCTTGGCCGGGGGCCGTTCTTCGGACGAGCAGTACTTC. Protein sequence: CASSLAGGRSSDEQYF.

The rearrangement uses TRBV27 and TRBJ1-1, with D perhaps matching TRBD1 (5 bases). Germline loops: CDR1 MNHEY, CDR2 SMNVEV (reference sequence). V was pared by 4 bases and J by 2 bases, with 11 bases between. CDR3 size: 14 residues. As DNA, the CDR3 is TGTGCCAGCAGTTCGGGACTGCTCAACACTGAAGCTTTCTTT. Amino acids: CASSSGLLNTEAFF.

The V call is TRBV9, the J call TRBJ1-1; D uncertain. The V gene lost 0 bases and the J gene lost 5 bases, with 14 bases spanning the gap. Germline CDR1 is SGDLS and CDR2 is YYNGEE. This CDR3 has 15 amino acids. DNA of the CDR3: TGTGCCAGCAGCGTAGCTGGACTCGGAAATACTGAAGCTTTCTTT. As protein: CASSVAGLGNTEAFF.

V is TRBV28 and J is TRBJ1-1, with D possibly matching TRBD1 (6 bases). Germline V gene sequence: CDR1 MDHEN, CDR2 SYDVKM. The CDR3 consists of 16 residues. With 4 bases removed from V and 1 base from J, the gap between germline ends came to 16 bases. CDR3 sequence: CASSYPFGGANTEAFF. As DNA, the CDR3 is TGTGCCAGCAGTTACCCTTTTGGGGGCGCGAACACTGAAGCTTTCTTT. Variable domain in full (rest from reference TRBV28 and TRBJ1-1): DVKVTQSSRYLVKRTGEKVFLECVQDMDHENMFWYRQDPGLGLRLIYFSYDVKMKEKGDIPEGYSVSREKKERFSLILESASTNQTSMYLCASSYPFGGANTEAFFGQGTRLTVV.

The chain combines TRBV15 with TRBJ1-2; D is perhaps TRBD1 (6 bases). This CDR3 has 14 residues. CDR1 and CDR2 from the germline V gene are LNHNV and YYDKDF (reference sequence). Trimming took 1 base from V and 4 from J, leaving 10 bases between them. CDR3 sequence (DNA): TGTGCCACCAGCAGAGGACCAGGGGCCTATGGCTACACCTTC. It yields the protein CATSRGPGAYGYTF.

The chain combines TRBV7-9 with TRBJ1-3, with D perhaps TRBD1 (6 bases). Trimming stripped 3 bases from V and 4 bases from J, with 10 bases between. This CDR3 has 14 amino acids. Germline CDR1 and CDR2: SEHNR and FQNEAQ (reference sequence). The CDR3 sequence: CASSFWGLGNTIYF. The CDR3 nucleotides are TGTGCCAGCAGCTTTTGGGGGCTGGGAAACACCATATATTTT.

The chain uses TRBV11-2 and TRBJ1-6, with D hard to call. CDR1 is SGHAT, CDR2 FQNNGV, per germline. There are 16 residues in the CDR3. V shed 1 base and J shed 6 bases, with 13 bases lying between them. In nucleotides, the CDR3 is TGTGCCAGCAGCTTAGTTGGAACCGGTGCTAATTCACCCCTCCACTTT. Translating gives CASSLVGTGANSPLHF.

The rearrangement joins TRBV7-8 to TRBJ2-1; 9 bases line up with TRBD2. The CDR3 has 15 amino acids. Per the germline V gene, CDR1 is SGHVS and CDR2 is FQNEAQ. The V gene end was trimmed by 2 bases and the J gene end by 5 bases; junction bases not matched to a gene: 4. The chain's CDR3 is CASSLNPSGDNEQFF. In DNA, the CDR3 is TGTGCCAGCAGCTTAAACCCTAGCGGGGACAATGAGCAGTTCTTC.

J is TRBJ1-1 and V is TRBV2; D is possibly TRBD1 (6 bases). Germline V CDR1 and CDR2: SNHLY, FYNNEI. V dropped 0 bases and J dropped 10 bases, with 12 bases sitting between them. CDR3 length: 13 amino acids. CDR3 sequence (DNA): TGTGCCAGCAGTGAAGCGGTAACAGGGTCAGCTTTCTTT. Its protein product is CASSEAVTGSAFF.

The V gene is TRBV6-5, the J gene TRBJ1-1; D not resolved. This CDR3 comprises 13 residues. V gave up 6 bases and J gave up 3 bases, with 11 bases separating them. Germline CDR1 reads MNHEY; CDR2 reads SVGAGI. The CDR3 nucleotides are TGTGCCAGCAGACACCAGTCGGACACTGAAGCTTTCTTT. Amino acids: CASRHQSDTEAFF.

The V and J genes are TRBV10-3 and TRBJ2-3; no definite D call. The CDR3 is made up of 11 amino acids. The V end lost 7 bases, the J end lost 5 bases, and 7 bases lay between the germline ends. CDR1 is ENHRY and CDR2 is SYGVKD in the germline V gene. The CDR3 is CAITVGDTQYF. The CDR3 coding sequence is TGTGCCATCACTGTGGGAGATACGCAGTATTTT.

This chain links TRBV5-4 with TRBJ1-1; unclear D gene. Germline assignment: CDR1 SGHNT and CDR2 YYREEE (reference sequence). The V and J ends lost 5 bases and 0 bases respectively, with 14 bases between them. The CDR3 is 15 amino acids. The CDR3 loop is CASRDGIQLNTEAFF. For the CDR3, the DNA is TGTGCCAGCAGGGATGGGATACAGCTGAACACTGAAGCTTTCTTT.